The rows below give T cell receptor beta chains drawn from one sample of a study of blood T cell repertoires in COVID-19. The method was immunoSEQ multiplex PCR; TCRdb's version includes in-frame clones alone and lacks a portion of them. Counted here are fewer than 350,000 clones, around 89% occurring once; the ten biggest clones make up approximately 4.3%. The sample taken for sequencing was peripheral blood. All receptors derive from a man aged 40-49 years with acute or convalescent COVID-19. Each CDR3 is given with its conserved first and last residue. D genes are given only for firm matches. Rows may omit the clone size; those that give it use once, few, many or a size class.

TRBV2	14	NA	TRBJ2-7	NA	CASALEGLGYEQYF	TGTGCCAGCGCTTTAGAGGGATTAGGCTACGAGCAGTACTTC
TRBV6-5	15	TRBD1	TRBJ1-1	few	CASSFSDRGTTEAFF	TGTGCCAGCAGTTTCTCCGACAGGGGGACCACTGAAGCTTTCTTT
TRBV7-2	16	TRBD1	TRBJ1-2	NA	CASSSQLTGGRDGYTF	TGTGCCAGCAGCTCACAGCTGACAGGGGGAAGGGATGGCTACACCTTC
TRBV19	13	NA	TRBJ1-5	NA	CASSWGRYQPQHF	TGTGCCAGTAGCTGGGGGAGGTATCAGCCCCAGCATTTT
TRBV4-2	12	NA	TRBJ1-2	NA	CATGGGRYGYTF	TGTGCCACCGGGGGAGGGCGCTATGGCTACACCTTC
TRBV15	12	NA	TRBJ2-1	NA	CATSPGYNEQFF	TGTGCCACCAGCCCCGGGTACAATGAGCAGTTCTTC
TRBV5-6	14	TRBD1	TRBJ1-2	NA	CASSLDRGNYGYTF	TGTGCCAGCAGCTTGGACAGGGGAAACTATGGCTACACCTTC
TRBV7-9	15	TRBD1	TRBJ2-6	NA	CASSSGQAGANVLTF	TGTGCCAGCAGCTCGGGACAGGCTGGGGCCAACGTCCTGACTTTC
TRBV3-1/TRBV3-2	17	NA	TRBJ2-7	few	CASTGDRERGGTYEQYF	TGTGCCAGCACCGGCGACAGGGAAAGAGGAGGGACCTACGAGCAGTACTTC
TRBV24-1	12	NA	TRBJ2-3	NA	CATSDYGDTQYF	TGTGCCACCAGTGATTACGGAGATACGCAGTATTTT
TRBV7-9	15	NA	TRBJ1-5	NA	CASSLPGDGDQPQHF	TGTGCCAGCAGCTTACCAGGGGACGGCGATCAGCCCCAGCATTTT
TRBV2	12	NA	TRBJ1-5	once	CASRTGNQPQHF	TGTGCCAGCAGGACAGGTAATCAGCCCCAGCATTTT
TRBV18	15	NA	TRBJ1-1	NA	CASSPSAGLNTEAFF	TGTGCCAGCTCACCAAGTGCAGGCCTGAACACTGAAGCTTTCTTT
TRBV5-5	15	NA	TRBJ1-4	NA	CASSPLAGWNEKLFF	TGTGCCAGCAGCCCTCTCGCGGGTTGGAATGAAAAACTGTTTTTT
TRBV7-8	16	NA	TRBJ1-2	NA	CASSLPPGRGDYGYTF	TGTGCCAGCAGTCTCCCGCCCGGCAGGGGCGACTATGGCTACACCTTC
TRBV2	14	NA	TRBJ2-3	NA	CASSEAHGTDTQYF	TGTGCCAGCAGTGAGGCACACGGCACAGATACGCAGTATTTT
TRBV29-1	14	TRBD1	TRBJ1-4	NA	CSVSHRGIGEKLFF	TGCAGCGTTTCCCACAGGGGTATAGGGGAAAAACTGTTTTTT
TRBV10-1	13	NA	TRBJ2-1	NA	CASSRGRGNEQFF	TGCGCCAGCAGCCGGGGGAGAGGGAATGAGCAGTTCTTC
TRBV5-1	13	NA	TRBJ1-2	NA	CASSLAPDYGYTF	TGCGCCAGCAGCTTGGCGCCAGACTATGGCTACACCTTC
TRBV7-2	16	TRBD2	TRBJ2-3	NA	CASSLVGGGATDTQYF	TGTGCCAGCAGCTTAGTGGGCGGGGGGGCCACAGATACGCAGTATTTT
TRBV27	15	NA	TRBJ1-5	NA	CASSFLGAWGVRQHF	TGTGCCAGCAGTTTTTTAGGGGCCTGGGGGGTTCGCCAGCATTTT
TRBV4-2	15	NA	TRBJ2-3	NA	CASSQDFRITDTQYF	TGTGCCAGCAGCCAAGATTTCAGAATCACAGATACGCAGTATTTT
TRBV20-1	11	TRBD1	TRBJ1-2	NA	CSATQGYGYTF	TGCAGTGCCACACAGGGGTATGGCTACACCTTC
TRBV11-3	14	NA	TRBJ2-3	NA	CASSLERGADTQYF	TGTGCCAGCAGCTTAGAACGCGGGGCAGATACGCAGTATTTT
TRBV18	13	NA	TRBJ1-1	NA	CASSRLMNTEAFF	TGTGCCAGCTCACGACTTATGAACACTGAAGCTTTCTTT
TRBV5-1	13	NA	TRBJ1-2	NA	CASSSEGGYGYTF	TGCGCCAGCAGCTCGGAAGGAGGGTATGGCTACACCTTC
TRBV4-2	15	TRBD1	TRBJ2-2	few	CASSRTGRSTGELFF	TGTGCCAGCAGCCGGACAGGGAGAAGCACCGGGGAGCTGTTTTTT
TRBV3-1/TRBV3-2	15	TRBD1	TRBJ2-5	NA	CASSLGTGSQETQYF	TGTGCCAGCAGCCTCGGGACAGGGTCGCAAGAGACCCAGTACTTC
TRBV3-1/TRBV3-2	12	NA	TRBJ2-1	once	CASSQGTGGQFF	TGTGCCAGCAGCCAGGGAACCGGAGGGCAGTTCTTC
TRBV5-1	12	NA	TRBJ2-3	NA	CASSLEGDTQYF	TGCGCCAGCAGCTTGGAGGGGGATACGCAGTATTTT
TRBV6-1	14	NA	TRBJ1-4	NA	CASSYRGFNEKLFF	TGTGCCAGCAGTTATAGGGGATTCAATGAAAAACTGTTTTTT
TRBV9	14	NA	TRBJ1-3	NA	CASSVDNSGNTIYF	TGTGCCAGCAGCGTAGACAACTCTGGAAACACCATATATTTT
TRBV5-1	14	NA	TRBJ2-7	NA	CASRFSPVTYEQYF	TGCGCCAGCAGATTTTCCCCGGTTACCTACGAGCAGTACTTC
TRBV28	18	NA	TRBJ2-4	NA	CASSFRRLNSNLKNIQYF	TGTGCCAGCAGTTTTCGCCGACTGAATTCCAATCTCAAAAACATTCAGTACTTC
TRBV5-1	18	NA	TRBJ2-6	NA	CASSLQVLSLGGANVLTF	TGCGCCAGCAGCTTACAGGTCCTGTCTCTAGGAGGGGCCAACGTCCTGACTTTC
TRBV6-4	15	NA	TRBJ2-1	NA	CASSPDWTTYNEQFF	TGTGCCAGCAGCCCCGACTGGACTACCTACAATGAGCAGTTCTTC
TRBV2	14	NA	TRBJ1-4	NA	CASSPQGFNEKLFF	TGTGCCAGCAGCCCCCAGGGGTTTAATGAAAAACTGTTTTTT
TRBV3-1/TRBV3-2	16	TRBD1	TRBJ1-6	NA	CASSPDRVRVNSPLHF	TGTGCCAGCAGCCCCGACAGGGTTCGGGTCAATTCACCCCTCCACTTT
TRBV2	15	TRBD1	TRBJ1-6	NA	CASSDRQGLGSPLHF	TGTGCCAGCAGTGACCGACAGGGTTTAGGATCACCCCTCCACTTT
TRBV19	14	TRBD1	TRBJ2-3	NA	CASSLDRGTDTQYF	TGTGCCAGTAGCTTGGACAGGGGAACAGATACGCAGTATTTT
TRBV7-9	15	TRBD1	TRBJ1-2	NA	CASSSSRQGAVSYTF	TGTGCCAGCAGCTCCTCTCGACAGGGGGCGGTGAGCTACACCTTC
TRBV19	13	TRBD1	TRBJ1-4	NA	CASSIRGLEKLFF	TGTGCCAGTAGTATCAGGGGGCTTGAAAAACTGTTTTTT
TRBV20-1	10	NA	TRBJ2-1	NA	CSASRNEQFF	TGCAGTGCTTCTAGGAATGAGCAGTTCTTC
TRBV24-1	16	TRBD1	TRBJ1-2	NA	CATSDGRRTGDSGYTF	TGTGCCACCAGTGATGGCCGGAGGACAGGGGACTCTGGCTACACCTTC
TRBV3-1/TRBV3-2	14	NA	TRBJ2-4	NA	CASTAGGAKNIQYF	TGTGCCAGCACCGCAGGGGGGGCCAAAAACATTCAGTACTTC